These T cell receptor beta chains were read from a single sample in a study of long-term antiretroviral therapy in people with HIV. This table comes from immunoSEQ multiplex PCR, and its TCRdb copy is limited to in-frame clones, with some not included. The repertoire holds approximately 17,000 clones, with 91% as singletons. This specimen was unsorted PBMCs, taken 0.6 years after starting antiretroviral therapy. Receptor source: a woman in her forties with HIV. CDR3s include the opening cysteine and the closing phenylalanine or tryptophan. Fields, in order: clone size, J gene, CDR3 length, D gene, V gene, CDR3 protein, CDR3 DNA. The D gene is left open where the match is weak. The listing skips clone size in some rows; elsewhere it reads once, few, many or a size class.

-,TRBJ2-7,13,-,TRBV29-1,CSVEGDTSYEQYF,TGCAGCGTTGAAGGTGATACCTCCTACGAGCAGTACTTC
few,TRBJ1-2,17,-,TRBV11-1,CASSFRGPAPTNYGYTF,TGTGCCAGCAGCTTTAGGGGCCCCGCTCCTACTAACTATGGCTACACCTTC
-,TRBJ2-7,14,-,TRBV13,CASSTFEQNYEQYF,TGTGCCAGCAGCACGTTCGAACAGAACTACGAGCAGTACTTC
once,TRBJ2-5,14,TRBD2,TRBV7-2,CASSLELATETQYF,TGTGCCAGCAGCCTCGAACTAGCGACAGAGACCCAGTACTTC
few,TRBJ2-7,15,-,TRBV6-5,CASSYSSYTAYEQYF,TGTGCCAGCAGTTACTCGTCCTACACAGCCTACGAGCAGTACTTC
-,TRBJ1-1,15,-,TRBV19,CASTRREATITEAFF,TGTGCCAGTACCCGTCGGGAGGCAACGATCACTGAAGCTTTCTTT
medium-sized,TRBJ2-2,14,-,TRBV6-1,CASRAAFNTGELFF,TGTGCCAGCAGGGCAGCGTTTAACACCGGGGAGCTGTTTTTT
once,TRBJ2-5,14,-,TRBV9,CASSVGGELETQYF,TGTGCCAGCAGCGTAGGCGGGGAATTAGAGACCCAGTACTTC
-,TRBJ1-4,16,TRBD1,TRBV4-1,CASSPPGTGDFEKLFF,TGCGCCAGCAGCCCCCCCGGGACAGGGGATTTTGAAAAACTGTTTTTT
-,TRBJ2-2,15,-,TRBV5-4,CASSSTLPNTGELFF,TGTGCCAGCAGCTCGACACTGCCGAACACCGGGGAGCTGTTTTTT
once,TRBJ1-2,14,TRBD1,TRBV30,CAWSPGTDYYGYTF,TGTGCCTGGAGCCCGGGGACAGACTACTATGGCTACACCTTC
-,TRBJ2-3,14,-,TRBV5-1,CASSLGQTTDTQYF,TGCGCCAGCAGCTTGGGACAGACGACAGATACGCAGTATTTT
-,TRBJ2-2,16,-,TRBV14,CASSQGSWARGGELFF,TGTGCCAGCAGCCAAGGCAGCTGGGCGCGAGGCGGGGAGCTGTTTTTT
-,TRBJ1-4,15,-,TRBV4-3,CASSRLQQGGEKLFF,TGCGCCAGCAGCCGTCTACAACAGGGTGGGGAAAAACTGTTTTTT
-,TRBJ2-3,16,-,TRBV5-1,CASTDGGGLGTDTQYF,TGCGCCAGCACCGATGGGGGGGGCCTCGGCACAGATACGCAGTATTTT
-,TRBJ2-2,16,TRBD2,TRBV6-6,CASSLLAGDGTGELFF,TGTGCCAGCTCTCTTCTAGCGGGGGATGGCACCGGGGAGCTGTTTTTT
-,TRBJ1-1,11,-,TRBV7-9,CASSQTPKAFF,TGTGCCAGCAGTCAGACGCCCAAAGCTTTCTTT
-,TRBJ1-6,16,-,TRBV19,CASSTPRLSYNSPLHF,TGTGCCAGTAGTACTCCCCGGCTGTCCTATAATTCACCCCTCCACTTT
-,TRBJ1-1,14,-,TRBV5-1,CASSGGTAVTEAFF,TGCGCCAGCAGCGGGGGGACCGCAGTGACTGAAGCTTTCTTT
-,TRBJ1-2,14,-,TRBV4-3,CASSQENGGYGYTF,TGCGCCAGCAGCCAAGAGAACGGGGGCTATGGCTACACCTTC
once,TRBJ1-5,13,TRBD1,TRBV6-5,CASSTDRGQPQHF,TGTGCCAGCAGTACGGACAGGGGACAGCCCCAGCATTTT
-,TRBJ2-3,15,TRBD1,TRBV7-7,CASSLSRTGADTQYF,TGTGCTAGCAGCCTGAGCAGGACAGGGGCAGATACGCAGTATTTT
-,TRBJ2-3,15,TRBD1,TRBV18,CASSAGTGRPGTQYF,TGTGCCAGCTCAGCCGGGACAGGGAGGCCCGGTACGCAGTATTTT
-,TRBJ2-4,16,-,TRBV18,CASSSTGEGGKNIQYF,TGTGCCAGCTCGTCAACAGGGGAGGGAGGCAAAAACATTCAGTACTTC
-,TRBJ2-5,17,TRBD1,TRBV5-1,CASSLIRSDRGLETQYF,TGCGCCAGCAGCCTTATACGGTCGGACAGGGGGCTAGAGACCCAGTACTTC
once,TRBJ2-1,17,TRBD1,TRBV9,CASSPQRGTGFQDEQFF,TGTGCCAGCAGCCCCCAAAGGGGGACAGGGTTTCAGGATGAGCAGTTCTTC
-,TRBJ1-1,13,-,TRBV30,CAWSSRGNTEAFF,TGTGCCTGGTCGTCCAGGGGGAACACTGAAGCTTTCTTT
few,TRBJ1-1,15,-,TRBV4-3,CASSQDWVSGTEAFF,TGCGCCAGCAGCCAAGATTGGGTGAGCGGCACTGAAGCTTTCTTT
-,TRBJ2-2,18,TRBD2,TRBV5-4,CASSTPTGTSEETGELFF,TGTGCCAGCAGCACGCCTACCGGGACTAGCGAAGAAACCGGGGAGCTGTTTTTT
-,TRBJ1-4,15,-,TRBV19,CASSTRTGTNEKLFF,TGTGCCAGTAGTACCCGCACAGGAACTAATGAAAAACTGTTTTTT
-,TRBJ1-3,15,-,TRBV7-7,CASSPGAGTGNTIYF,TGTGCTAGCAGCCCAGGGGCAGGGACTGGAAACACCATATATTTT
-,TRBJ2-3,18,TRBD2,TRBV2,CASSEGRTSGGNTDTQYF,TGTGCCAGCAGTGAAGGCAGGACTAGCGGGGGAAACACAGATACGCAGTATTTT
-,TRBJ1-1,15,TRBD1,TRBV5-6,CASSPLRGQATEAFF,TGTGCCAGCAGCCCGCTCAGGGGGCAAGCGACTGAAGCTTTCTTT
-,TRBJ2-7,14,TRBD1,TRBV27,CASSNRQGAYEQYF,TGTGCCAGCAGTAACCGACAGGGGGCCTACGAGCAGTACTTC
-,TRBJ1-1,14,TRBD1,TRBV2,CASRWTGWGTEAFF,TGTGCCAGCAGGTGGACAGGGTGGGGAACTGAAGCTTTCTTT
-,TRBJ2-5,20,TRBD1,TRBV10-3,CAISERRPGQGAAGLETQYF,TGTGCCATCAGTGAGAGGAGACCGGGACAGGGGGCGGCGGGGTTAGAGACCCAGTACTTC
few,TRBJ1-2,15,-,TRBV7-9,CASSSIERGAYGYTF,TGTGCCAGCAGTTCGATCGAGAGGGGAGCATATGGCTACACCTTC
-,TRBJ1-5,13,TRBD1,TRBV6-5,CASRDRWNQPQHF,TGTGCCAGTCGGGACAGGTGGAATCAGCCCCAGCATTTT
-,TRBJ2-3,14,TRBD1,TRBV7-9,CASSARQGTDTQYF,TGTGCCAGCAGCGCGCGACAGGGGACAGATACGCAGTATTTT
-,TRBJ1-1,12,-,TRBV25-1,CASSEYDSEAFF,TGTGCCAGCAGTGAATATGACAGTGAAGCTTTCTTT
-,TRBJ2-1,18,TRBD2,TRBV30,CAWSGENPTSGGAGREFF,TGTGCCTGGAGTGGCGAAAATCCGACTAGCGGGGGGGCCGGAAGGGAATTCTTC
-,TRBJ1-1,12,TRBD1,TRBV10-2,CASNTGESRAFF,TGCGCCAGCAATACAGGGGAAAGTAGGGCTTTCTTT
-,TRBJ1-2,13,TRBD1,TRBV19,CASSRGQSYGYTF,TGTGCCAGTAGTCGGGGACAGTCCTATGGCTACACCTTC
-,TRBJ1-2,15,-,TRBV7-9,CASSLAGGVSSGYTF,TGTGCCAGCAGCTTAGCCGGGGGGGTTTCTTCTGGCTACACCTTC
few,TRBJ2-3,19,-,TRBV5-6,CASSSGGRGRDMRTDTQYF,TGTGCCAGCAGCTCGGGCGGTAGAGGGCGCGACATGAGGACAGATACGCAGTATTTT
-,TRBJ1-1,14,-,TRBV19,CASSRKGQGTEAFF,TGTGCCAGTAGTAGGAAGGGGCAGGGCACTGAAGCTTTCTTT
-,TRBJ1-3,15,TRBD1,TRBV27,CASSLTGVGGNTIYF,TGTGCCAGCAGTCTTACAGGGGTCGGGGGAAACACCATATATTTT
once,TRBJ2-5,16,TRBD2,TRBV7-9,CASSLMGLVEQETQYF,TGTGCCAGCAGTTTGATGGGACTAGTGGAACAAGAGACCCAGTACTTC
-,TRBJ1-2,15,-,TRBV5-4,CASTADPSKAYGYTF,TGTGCCAGCACCGCTGACCCGAGTAAGGCCTATGGCTACACCTTC
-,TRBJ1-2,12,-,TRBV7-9,CASSEGGYGYTF,TGTGCCAGCAGCGAGGGGGGTTATGGCTACACCTTC